This T cell receptor (beta chain) was observed in a study of cytomegalovirus exposure and HLA in healthy donors. Use of 60 Vbeta and 13 Jbeta primers characterized the PCR. Clones were read by immunoSEQ multiplex PCR, and TCRdb kept only the in-frame ones, dropping some. Of around 110,000 clones in the sample, roughly two thirds are singletons; the top ten hold less than 3%. In germline, CDR1 is MDHEN, CDR2 SYDVKM. Losses at the gene ends were 3 bases for V and 4 bases for J; bases not matched to a gene: 17. This CDR3 spans 20 amino acids. The source material was PBMCs. The chain is built from TRBV28 and TRBJ1-6; TRBD1 matches 8 bases. This clonotype was sampled from a female donor in good health and CMV-seronegative. CDR3 sequence (DNA): TGTGCCAGCAGTTTGAGCACACGAACCGGACAGGGATTGTATAATTCACCCCTCCACTTT. Translation: CASSLSTRTGQGLYNSPLHF.